What follows are 30 T cell receptor beta chains derived from one specimen sequenced in a study of sequential checkpoint blockade in melanoma. Described treatment: randomized to nivolumab then ipilimumab (arm A) or the reverse (arm B). Assay: immunoSEQ multiplex PCR; the TCRdb copy retains only in-frame clones and omits some. The sample has more than 9,000 clones, 60% to 85% seen once. The source material was CD8+ T cells sorted from blood (inferred from file names), sampled from a patient given nivolumab and ipilimumab in sequence. Every receptor here comes from a human donor with melanoma.

The chain combines TRBV2 with TRBJ1-1, with TRBD1 as a possible D gene (5 bases). CDR3 length: 14 residues. Trimming took off 3 bases at V and 0 bases at J, with 8 bases between the two ends. Looked up from germline, CDR1 is SNHLY and CDR2 is FYNNEI. This chain's CDR3 is CASSEGGLNTEAFF. CDR3 coding DNA: TGTGCCAGCAGTGAGGGGGGACTGAACACTGAAGCTTTCTTT.

The chain employs TRBV7-3 and TRBJ1-6; no reliable D call. CDR1 is SGHTA and CDR2 is FQGTGA in the germline V gene. The ends were cut back, 0 bases at V and 4 bases at J, with 7 bases in the middle. This CDR3 comprises 15 residues. In nucleotides, the CDR3 is TGTGCCAGCAGCTTAACGGGAGGTTATAATTCACCCCTCCACTTT. Residues: CASSLTGGYNSPLHF.

The J gene is TRBJ1-4, the V gene TRBV10-2, with D tentatively TRBD1 (5 bases). The CDR3 totals 13 residues. Germline CDR1 WSHSY, CDR2 SAAADI. V was cut by 0 bases and J by 8 bases, with 7 bases left in between. This chain's CDR3 is CASSESGLEKLFF. The CDR3 DNA reads TGCGCCAGCAGTGAGTCGGGACTAGAAAAACTGTTTTTT.

This clone was observed a single time. The chain has TRBV10-3 and TRBJ1-2; 8 bases are a match to TRBD1. The germline V gene encodes CDR1 ENHRY and CDR2 SYGVKD. V gave up 2 bases and J gave up 6 bases; unmatched junction bases: 5. The CDR3 length is 14 residues. The CDR3 DNA reads TGTGCCATCAGTGAGGAACGGACAGGGAATGGCTACACCTTC. Amino acids: CAISEERTGNGYTF.

V gene TRBV19 combines with J gene TRBJ2-7; D might be TRBD2 (6 bases). Trimming removed 3 bases at V and 2 bases at J, with 8 bases between. Germline V lookup: CDR1 LNHDA, CDR2 SQIVND (reference sequence). The CDR3 spans 13 residues. The CDR3 nucleotides read TGTGCCAGTAGTATGGGGGGAGCCTACGAGCAGTACTTC. Protein sequence: CASSMGGAYEQYF.

This chain links TRBV6-6 with TRBJ2-7, with D tentatively TRBD1 (7 bases). This CDR3 contains 14 residues. Germline V gene sequence: CDR1 MNHNY, CDR2 SVGAGI (reference sequence). Trimming took 7 bases from V and 3 from J, leaving 16 bases between them. The CDR3 is CASTGDSTYYEQYF. The CDR3 DNA is TGTGCCAGCACGGGGGACAGCACTTACTACGAGCAGTACTTC.

The chain joins TRBV4-3 to TRBJ2-3; no reliable D call. Trimming stripped 3 bases from V and 2 bases from J, with 6 bases between. Germline lookup yields CDR1 LGHNA and CDR2 YSLEER. The CDR3 sequence is 13 residues long. The CDR3: CASSQVHTDTQYF. The CDR3 DNA is TGCGCCAGCAGCCAGGTACACACAGATACGCAGTATTTT.

V and J are TRBV27 and TRBJ1-6, with 10 bases matching TRBD1. CDR1 is MNHEY and CDR2 is SMNVEV in the germline V gene (reference sequence). The CDR3 has 14 amino acids. J lost 9 bases, V lost 5 bases, and 4 bases had no gene match. In nucleotides, the CDR3 is TGTGCCAGCAGTGGGGACAGGGGCGGTTCACCCCTCCACTTT. This gives the protein CASSGDRGGSPLHF.

This clone has a single count. This chain uses TRBV27 with TRBJ2-7, with 7 positions matching TRBD2. The CDR3 runs 15 residues. Germline V gives CDR1 MNHEY, CDR2 SMNVEV (reference sequence). Trimming took 1 base from V and 8 from J; bases not matched to a gene: 11. The CDR3 DNA follows: TGTGCCAGCAGTTTATTGGGGGGGGACTCTACGAAGCAGTACTTC. Translating gives CASSLLGGDSTKQYF.

This clone was seen only a few times. The chain is built from TRBV4-1 and TRBJ1-6; unclear D gene. The germline gives CDR1 MGHRA, CDR2 YSYEKL. V gave up 0 bases and J gave up 10 bases, with 16 bases separating them. The CDR3 totals 16 residues. The CDR3 bases are TGCGCCAGCAGCCAAGATGGGGAGGGTGGAGGGTCACCCCTCCACTTT. It encodes CASSQDGEGGGSPLHF.

The chain has TRBV10-3 and TRBJ1-4; D remains ambiguous. The CDR3 consists of 15 residues. Trimming left V 3 bases short and J 0 bases short, with 8 bases between. Germline CDR1 ENHRY, CDR2 SYGVKD. Written as DNA, the CDR3 is TGTGCCATCAGTGATTCGGGAGCAACTAATGAAAAACTGTTTTTT. Translated: CAISDSGATNEKLFF.

This clone was seen once. The genes are TRBV28 and TRBJ1-5; 7 bases agree with TRBD1. The J segment lost 7 bases and the V segment lost 4 bases, leaving 7 bases of the junction unmatched. From germline, CDR1 is MDHEN and CDR2 SYDVKM. The CDR3 extends over 14 amino acids. CDR3 DNA: TGTGCCAGCAGTTCCCGACAGGGTAAACAGCCCCAGCATTTT. The encoded protein is CASSSRQGKQPQHF. The complete variable domain, with remaining parts taken from reference TRBV28 and TRBJ1-5, reads DVKVTQSSRYLVKRTGEKVFLECVQDMDHENMFWYRQDPGLGLRLIYFSYDVKMKEKGDIPEGYSVSREKKERFSLILESASTNQTSMYLCASSSRQGKQPQHFGDGTRLSIL.

The V gene is TRBV10-3, the J gene TRBJ1-2; D possibly corresponds to TRBD1 (6 bases). V was pared by 7 bases and J by 0 bases, with 12 bases between. CDR3 length: 14 amino acids. The V gene's germline CDR1 is ENHRY and CDR2 SYGVKD. The CDR3 loop is CAINPGQANYGYTF. The CDR3 DNA sequence: TGTGCCATCAACCCGGGACAAGCTAACTATGGCTACACCTTC.

The V gene is TRBV6-1, the J gene TRBJ2-7; a weak D match, TRBD2 (5 bases). The CDR3 is made up of 16 amino acids. The V end lost 0 bases, the J end lost 0 bases, and 12 bases lay between the germline ends. Germline CDR1 is MNHNS and CDR2 is SASEGT. This chain's CDR3 is CASSEALYGSSYEQYF. In DNA form, the CDR3 reads TGTGCCAGCAGTGAAGCGCTTTATGGGAGCTCCTACGAGCAGTACTTC.

The chain recombines TRBV5-4 with TRBJ1-1; D is possibly TRBD1 (5 bases). The CDR3 spans 15 residues. Trimming took 1 base from V and 2 from J, leaving 12 bases between them. CDR1 is SGHNT and CDR2 is YYREEE in the germline V gene (reference sequence). CDR3 coding DNA: TGTGCCAGCAGCTTGCCAGGGTACCTTAACACTGAAGCTTTCTTT. The encoded protein is CASSLPGYLNTEAFF.

The chain couples TRBV2 to TRBJ1-3; D may be TRBD1 (5 bases). The CDR3 is 16 amino acids. Germline CDR1 reads SNHLY; CDR2 reads FYNNEI. V lost 5 bases and J 0 bases, leaving 14 bases between the germline ends. CDR3 bases: TGTGCCAGCAGTACCGGGACTTCCATCTCTGGAAACACCATATATTTT. Protein product: CASSTGTSISGNTIYF.

V is TRBV5-6 and J is TRBJ2-7, with D tentatively TRBD1 (6 bases). V gave up 3 bases and J gave up 3 bases, with 16 bases separating them. This CDR3 region has 15 residues. Germline V lookup: CDR1 SGHDT, CDR2 YYEEEE. The CDR3 protein is CASSYQGQGGYEQYF. Here the CDR3 DNA reads TGTGCCAGCAGCTACCAGGGGCAAGGAGGCTACGAGCAGTACTTC.

V is TRBV19 and J is TRBJ2-7, with 7 bases fitting TRBD1. In germline, CDR1 is LNHDA, CDR2 SQIVND (reference sequence). V dropped 4 bases and J dropped 2; count of bases not matched to a gene: 5. The CDR3 extends over 14 amino acids. The CDR3 region has the DNA TGTGCCAGTAGTACGGGACAGACCACCTACGAGCAGTACTTC. This translates into CASSTGQTTYEQYF.

The CDR3 loop reads CASSLGDNIYEQYF. CDR3 DNA sequence: TGTGCCAGCAGCCTCGGGGACAATATCTACGAGCAGTACTTC. V usage is TRBV7-9 and J usage is TRBJ2-7; a possible D gene is TRBD1 (6 bases). This CDR3 has 14 residues. V lost 5 bases, J lost 3 bases, and 14 bases lay in between. Germline loops: CDR1 SEHNR, CDR2 FQNEAQ (reference sequence).

This sequence joins TRBV29-1 and TRBJ1-2; D is unresolved. The CDR3 extends over 13 amino acids. V was pared by 8 bases and J by 3 bases, with 16 bases between. Germline V gene lookup returns CDR1 SQVTM and CDR2 ANQGSEA. The CDR3 DNA sequence: TGCAGCATTTTCGACCAGGTGGACTATGGCTACACCTTC. Its translation: CSIFDQVDYGYTF.

The chain links TRBV5-4 to TRBJ1-1; maybe TRBD1 (5 bases). The CDR3 sequence is 13 residues long. CDR1 is SGHNT, CDR2 YYREEE, per germline (reference sequence). V dropped 2 bases and J dropped 8 bases, with 13 bases sitting between them. The CDR3 sequence is CASSFGADPEAFF. CDR3 nucleotides: TGTGCCAGCAGCTTTGGGGCCGACCCAGAAGCTTTCTTT. The variable domain in full, with the rest retrieved from reference TRBV5-4 and TRBJ1-1, is ETGVTQSPTHLIKTRGQQVTLRCSSQSGHNTVSWYQQALGQGPQFIFQYYREEENGRGNFPPRFSGLQFPNYSSELNVNALELDDSALYLCASSFGADPEAFFGQGTRLTVV.

The chain has TRBV4-1 and TRBJ1-1, with a possible D match to TRBD1 (6 bases). CDR3 size: 13 residues. V was cut by 0 bases and J by 6 bases, with 8 bases left in between. Germline V gene data show CDR1 as MGHRA and CDR2 as YSYEKL. CDR3 nucleotides: TGCGCCAGCAGCCAAGAGAACAGGGCTGAAGCTTTCTTT. It codes for CASSQENRAEAFF.

This chain joins TRBV11-2 and TRBJ2-7; TRBD2 might be the D (6 bases). Germline CDR1 reads SGHAT; CDR2 reads FQNNGV. This CDR3 comprises 17 residues. V gave up 3 bases and J gave up 1 base, with 19 bases separating them. The CDR3 is CASSFSPQQGGSYEQYF. The CDR3 nucleotides are TGTGCCAGCAGCTTTTCGCCCCAGCAGGGAGGTTCCTACGAGCAGTACTTC. Variable domain in full (rest from reference TRBV11-2 and TRBJ2-7): EAGVAQSPRYKIIEKRQSVAFWCNPISGHATLYWYQQILGQGPKLLIQFQNNGVVDDSQLPKDRFSAERLKGVDSTLKIQPAKLEDSAVYLCASSFSPQQGGSYEQYFGPGTRLTVT.

V gene TRBV2 combines with J gene TRBJ2-7, with a tentative D call TRBD1 (6 bases). The CDR3 extends over 13 amino acids. CDR1 and CDR2 from the germline V gene are SNHLY and FYNNEI. V gave up 6 bases and J gave up 4 bases, with 13 bases separating them. The CDR3 region is CASRETQGYEQYF. The CDR3 nucleotides are TGTGCCAGCAGAGAGACACAGGGATACGAGCAGTACTTC.

The rearrangement links TRBV30 to TRBJ1-1; no reliable D call. V dropped 3 bases and J dropped 1 base, with 3 bases sitting between them. Germline CDR1 and CDR2: GTSNPN and SVGIG (reference sequence). There are 11 residues in the CDR3. CDR3 in amino acids: CAWSKNTEAFF. In DNA form, the CDR3 reads TGTGCCTGGAGCAAGAACACTGAAGCTTTCTTT.

This rearrangement joins TRBV7-9 to TRBJ1-1, with unresolved D. V shed 2 bases and J shed 3 bases, with 16 bases lying between them. The CDR3 is made up of 16 amino acids. Per germline, CDR1 SEHNR and CDR2 FQNEAQ (reference sequence). The CDR3 region has the DNA TGTGCCAGCAGCTTACCTCTCGCGGCGGTCTACACTGAAGCTTTCTTT. Encoded protein: CASSLPLAAVYTEAFF.

The chain combines TRBV11-2 with TRBJ1-2; D is possibly TRBD1 (6 bases). The CDR3 length is 19 residues. V lost 2 bases, J lost 7 bases, and 29 bases lay in between. Germline V gene lookup returns CDR1 SGHAT and CDR2 FQNNGV. Written as DNA, the CDR3 is TGTGCCAGCAGCTTAATCCAGGGGAGAGGGTCCTTTATACACCGTGGCTACACCTTC. Amino acids: CASSLIQGRGSFIHRGYTF.

This clone was seen a handful of times. The V gene is TRBV6-1, the J gene TRBJ2-7; D is possibly TRBD1 (5 bases). V lost 6 bases, J lost 0 bases, and 15 bases lay in between. The CDR3 spans 15 residues. Germline V gene sequence: CDR1 MNHNS, CDR2 SASEGT. Here the CDR3 DNA reads TGTGCCAGCAGGGCGACAGTGGAGCCCTCCTACGAGCAGTACTTC. It translates to CASRATVEPSYEQYF.

CDR3 sequence reads: CSVESRDYEQYF. The CDR3 nucleotides read TGCAGCGTTGAATCCAGGGACTACGAGCAGTACTTC. The V call is TRBV29-1, the J call TRBJ2-7; maybe TRBD1 (5 bases). V lost 2 bases to trimming and J lost 3 bases, with 8 bases between them. The CDR3 runs 12 residues. Germline V gives CDR1 SQVTM, CDR2 ANQGSEA.

The chain uses TRBV7-2 and TRBJ2-7; 8 bases are shared with TRBD2. In germline, CDR1 is SGHTA, CDR2 FQGNSA. The CDR3 runs to 15 residues. Trimming cost V 2 bases and J 4 bases; bases outside gene matches: 7. CDR3 in DNA: TGTGCCAGCAGCTTATCAACTAGCGGACTTTACGAGCAGTACTTC. It translates to CASSLSTSGLYEQYF.